The 20 T cell receptor beta chains given below trace back to one sample, sequenced in a study of blood T cell repertoires in COVID-19. Assay: immunoSEQ multiplex PCR; the TCRdb copy retains only in-frame clones and omits some. The sample records approximately 110,000 clones, roughly 86% being singletons. The sample comprised peripheral blood. The receptors shown here come from a human donor in a cohort sampled during active COVID-19.

This clone is a singleton in its sample. The chain employs TRBV10-3 and TRBJ1-2, with 7 bases matching TRBD1. Looked up from germline, CDR1 is ENHRY and CDR2 is SYGVKD. Germline trimming cut 3 bases from V and 6 bases from J; bases unmatched to any gene: 4. The CDR3 extends over 13 amino acids. The CDR3 region has the DNA TGTGCCATCAGTGAACTCGGGACAGATGGCTACACCTTC. Protein sequence: CAISELGTDGYTF.

V gene TRBV19 combines with J gene TRBJ2-7, with 10 bases matching TRBD1. The CDR3 sequence is 13 residues long. V lost 6 bases and J lost 5; bases outside the gene matches: 4. Germline lookup yields CDR1 LNHDA and CDR2 SQIVND (reference sequence). This chain's CDR3 is CASSDRGPHEQYF. CDR3 nucleotide sequence: TGTGCCAGTAGCGACAGGGGGCCCCACGAGCAGTACTTC.

The chain links TRBV4-2 to TRBJ2-7, with 8 nucleotides matching TRBD1. Trimming at V came to 4 bases and at J to 3 bases, leaving 8 bases not matched to a gene. The CDR3 extends over 15 amino acids. The V gene's germline CDR1 is LGHNA and CDR2 YNFKEQ. CDR3 in amino acids: CASSRGQGEVYEQYF. The CDR3 nucleotides are TGTGCCAGCAGCCGAGGACAGGGAGAGGTCTACGAGCAGTACTTC.

The chain couples TRBV7-8 to TRBJ2-1; tentatively, D is TRBD1 (6 bases). The CDR3 contains 15 residues. V shed 2 bases and J shed 3 bases, with 11 bases lying between them. Germline CDR1 and CDR2: SGHVS and FQNEAQ. CDR3 in DNA: TGTGCCAGCAGCTTAATTCCGGACAGCTACAATGAGCAGTTCTTC. Residues: CASSLIPDSYNEQFF. Together with reference TRBV7-8 and TRBJ2-1, the CDR3 gives the full variable domain: GAGVSQSPRYKVAKRGQDVALRCDPISGHVSLFWYQQALGQGPEFLTYFQNEAQLDKSGLPSDRFFAERPEGSVSTLKIQRTQQEDSAVYLCASSLIPDSYNEQFFGPGTRLTVL.

This clone occurred a few times. The chain combines TRBV7-9 with TRBJ1-5, with a weak D call TRBD1 (5 bases). V lost 4 bases and J lost 2, with 15 bases in between. The CDR3 contains 16 residues. The germline V gene encodes CDR1 SEHNR and CDR2 FQNEAQ (reference sequence). CDR3 sequence: CASSSRSLQGNQPQHF. CDR3 DNA sequence: TGTGCCAGCAGCTCACGGTCCCTACAGGGCAATCAGCCCCAGCATTTT. Looking up the rest from reference TRBV7-9 and TRBJ1-5 gives the full variable domain: DTGVSQNPRHKITKRGQNVTFRCDPISEHNRLYWYRQTLGQGPEFLTYFQNEAQLEKSRLLSDRFSAERPKGSFSTLEIQRTEQGDSAMYLCASSSRSLQGNQPQHFGDGTRLSIL.

This CDR3 is CASSLTWGETLHF. In nucleotides, the CDR3 is TGCGCCAGCAGCTTGACATGGGGGGAAACCCTCCACTTT. This chain uses TRBV5-1 with TRBJ1-6; a weak D match, TRBD1 (5 bases). In germline, CDR1 is SGHRS, CDR2 YFSETQ. Trimming removed 1 base at V and 14 bases at J, with 13 bases between. This CDR3 is 13 amino acids long.

This chain links TRBV19 with TRBJ2-5; D ambiguous. Trimming shortened V by 5 bases and J by 3 bases, and 4 bases separated the two germline ends. Germline CDR1 is LNHDA and CDR2 is SQIVND (reference sequence). This CDR3 has 11 amino acids. The CDR3 sequence is CASSLKETQYF. CDR3 nucleotides: TGTGCCAGTAGTTTAAAAGAGACCCAGTACTTC.

The gene calls are TRBV2 and TRBJ2-1; tentatively, D is TRBD2 (6 bases). Trimming took 5 bases from V and 6 from J, leaving 17 bases between them. In germline, CDR1 is SNHLY, CDR2 FYNNEI. This CDR3 contains 15 residues. The CDR3 spells CASSNPGRGVNEQFF. DNA of the CDR3: TGTGCCAGCAGTAATCCGGGGCGGGGCGTCAATGAGCAGTTCTTC.

This clone was seen just once. The chain couples TRBV12-5 to TRBJ2-7, with TRBD1 matching over 12 bases. After removal of 6 bases from V and 6 bases from J, the junction contained 6 bases not matched to a gene. Germline values: CDR1 LGHNT, CDR2 FRNRAP. This CDR3 has 14 amino acids. The DNA for the CDR3 is TGTGCTAGTGGAGGGGGACAGGGGGCTTCCGAGCAGTACTTC. Amino acid sequence: CASGGGQGASEQYF.

This clone has a single count. V usage is TRBV5-8 and J usage is TRBJ1-5; D call uncertain. The CDR3 sequence is 13 residues long. The ends were cut back, 0 bases at V and 7 bases at J, with 8 bases in the middle. The germline V gene has CDR1 SGHTS and CDR2 YDEGEE. CDR3 sequence: CASSLDAGQPQHF. In DNA, the CDR3 is TGTGCCAGCAGCTTGGATGCGGGACAGCCCCAGCATTTT.

This chain uses TRBV19 with TRBJ2-5; no clear D. This CDR3 contains 13 residues. Germline V gene lookup returns CDR1 LNHDA and CDR2 SQIVND (reference sequence). Trimming pared 5 bases from V and 4 bases from J, leaving 11 bases between. The CDR3 region is CASSASVPETQYF. In DNA form, the CDR3 reads TGTGCCAGTAGTGCCAGTGTCCCAGAGACCCAGTACTTC. Full variable domain (remainder filled in from reference TRBV19 and TRBJ2-5): DGGITQSPKYLFRKEGQNVTLSCEQNLNHDAMYWYRQDPGQGLRLIYYSQIVNDFQKGDIAEGYSVSREKKESFPLTVTSAQKNPTAFYLCASSASVPETQYFGPGTRLLVL.

This sequence joins TRBV5-1 and TRBJ2-5, with TRBD2 matching 10 bases. J was trimmed by 2 bases and V by 2 bases; bases with no gene match: 3. This CDR3 contains 15 residues. Germline loops: CDR1 SGHRS, CDR2 YFSETQ. CDR3: CASSLGGLAQETQYF. The CDR3 coding sequence is TGCGCCAGCAGCTTAGGGGGACTAGCGCAAGAGACCCAGTACTTC.

With regard to this clone: The same CDR3 is also encoded by other DNA sequences in this sample. V usage is TRBV6-5 and J usage is TRBJ1-1; D possibly corresponds to TRBD1 (6 bases). Germline CDR1 and CDR2: MNHEY and SVGAGI. This CDR3 contains 14 residues. V lost 6 bases, J lost 0 bases, and 11 bases lay in between. CDR3 loop: CASSSRTVNTEAFF. CDR3 DNA sequence: TGTGCCAGCAGCAGTAGGACAGTGAACACTGAAGCTTTCTTT.

V is TRBV27 and J is TRBJ1-4; tentatively, D is TRBD1 (5 bases). This CDR3 region has 14 residues. Per germline, CDR1 MNHEY and CDR2 SMNVEV (reference sequence). Trimming removed 5 bases from V and 7 bases from J, with 14 bases in between. The CDR3 DNA reads as TGTGCCAGCAGTCGGAGGGGTATAAGTGAAAAACTGTTTTTT. The encoded protein is CASSRRGISEKLFF.

The gene calls are TRBV2 and TRBJ2-3, with 10 bases identical to TRBD2. The CDR3 sequence is 15 residues long. The trim removed 6 bases at V and 0 bases at J, leaving 3 bases unmatched. Germline assignment: CDR1 SNHLY and CDR2 FYNNEI. CDR3 sequence: CASRQGLASTDTQYF. DNA for the CDR3: TGTGCCAGCAGACAGGGACTAGCGAGCACAGATACGCAGTATTTT.

V is TRBV2 and J is TRBJ2-1, with TRBD2 identical over 8 bases. Germline V gene sequence: CDR1 SNHLY, CDR2 FYNNEI. The junction had 7 bases not matched to a gene; V was cut back by 8 bases and J by 1 base. The CDR3 loop spans 15 amino acids. CDR3 loop: CASSRGRRSYNEQFF. The CDR3 DNA reads as TGTGCCAGCTCTCGCGGGAGGCGGTCCTACAATGAGCAGTTCTTC.

V usage is TRBV6-5 and J usage is TRBJ1-2, with D possibly being TRBD1 (6 bases). Germline V gene data show CDR1 as MNHEY and CDR2 as SVGAGI. Deletions cut 7 bases from V and 2 bases from J, with 14 bases between. The CDR3 loop spans 14 amino acids. The CDR3 spells CASTRTGPNYGYTF. Here the CDR3 DNA reads TGTGCCAGCACCCGTACAGGGCCCAACTATGGCTACACCTTC.

V is TRBV19 and J is TRBJ1-4; no firm D call. CDR3 length: 16 residues. Germline values: CDR1 LNHDA, CDR2 SQIVND (reference sequence). Deletions cut 3 bases from V and 1 base from J, with 12 bases between. CDR3 coding DNA: TGTGCCAGTAGTATGTCGACGGGAGTAACTAATGAAAAACTGTTTTTT. Its translation: CASSMSTGVTNEKLFF.

The V call is TRBV2, the J call TRBJ2-2, with D perhaps matching TRBD1 (5 bases). The CDR3 runs 17 residues. Germline V lookup: CDR1 SNHLY, CDR2 FYNNEI. V lost 0 bases to trimming and J lost 5 bases, with 16 bases between them. CDR3 in DNA: TGTGCCAGCAGTGAAGCCCGCCGGCAGGGTGGGACCGGGGAGCTGTTTTTT. Translated, it gives CASSEARRQGGTGELFF.

The chain links TRBV24-1 to TRBJ2-3; 7 bases align to TRBD2. The V gene end was trimmed by 4 bases and the J gene end by 0 bases; junction bases not matched to a gene: 3. This CDR3 contains 15 residues. Germline V gene data show CDR1 as KGHDR and CDR2 as SFDVKD. The CDR3 here is CATSDPSGSTDTQYF. The CDR3 DNA follows: TGTGCCACCAGTGACCCTAGCGGAAGCACAGATACGCAGTATTTT.